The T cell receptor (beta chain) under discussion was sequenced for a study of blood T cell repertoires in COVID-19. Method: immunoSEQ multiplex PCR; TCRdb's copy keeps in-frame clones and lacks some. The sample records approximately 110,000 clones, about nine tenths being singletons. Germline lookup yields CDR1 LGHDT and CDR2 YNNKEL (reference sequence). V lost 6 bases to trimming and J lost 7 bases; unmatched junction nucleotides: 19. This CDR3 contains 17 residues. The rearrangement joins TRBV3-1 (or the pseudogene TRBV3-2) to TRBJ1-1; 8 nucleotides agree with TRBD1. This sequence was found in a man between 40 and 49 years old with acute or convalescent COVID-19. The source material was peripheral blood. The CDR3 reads CASSLLSDRARFGEAFF. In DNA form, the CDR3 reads TGTGCCAGCAGTCTACTATCGGACAGGGCAAGGTTTGGTGAAGCTTTCTTT.